This T cell receptor beta chain was identified in a study of TIL therapy for anti-PD-1-resistant metastatic lung cancer. General observations from the study: The cohort had more treatment-naive, never-smoker and oncogene-addicted patients than typical.

This was the immunoSEQ v3 assay. Libraries were sequenced to around 2 million read pairs (survey) or roughly 4.5-6 million (deep). Repertoires were generated with immunoSEQ multiplex PCR, while TCRdb's copy carries only in-frame clones and drops some. The sample has about 14,000 clones; 66% are singletons. Time point specified: pre-treatment sample, taken before nivolumab and TIL therapy. The tumor samples were excised metastases, mostly pleural nodules or supraclavicular lymph nodes. Details on this clone: Its matching antigen is unknown.

The receptor was isolated from a woman between 25 and 85 years old with non-small cell lung cancer. Here the sequenced sample was tumor tissue, taken at baseline.

CDR3 sequence: CASSGSRDTQYF. DNA for the CDR3: TGTGCCAGCAGTGGAAGCAGGGATACGCAGTATTTT. The gene calls are TRBV2 and TRBJ2-3; D is unresolved. The CDR3 is 12 amino acids. CDR1 and CDR2 from the germline V gene are SNHLY and FYNNEI. Deletions cut 4 bases from V and 6 bases from J, with 8 bases between. The full variable domain, in which reference TRBV2 and TRBJ2-3 provide the parts outside the CDR3, is EPEVTQTPSHQVTQMGQEVILRCVPISNHLYFYWYRQILGQKVEFLVSFYNNEISEKSEIFDDQFSVERPDGSNFTLKIRSTKLEDSAMYFCASSGSRDTQYFGPGTRLTVL.